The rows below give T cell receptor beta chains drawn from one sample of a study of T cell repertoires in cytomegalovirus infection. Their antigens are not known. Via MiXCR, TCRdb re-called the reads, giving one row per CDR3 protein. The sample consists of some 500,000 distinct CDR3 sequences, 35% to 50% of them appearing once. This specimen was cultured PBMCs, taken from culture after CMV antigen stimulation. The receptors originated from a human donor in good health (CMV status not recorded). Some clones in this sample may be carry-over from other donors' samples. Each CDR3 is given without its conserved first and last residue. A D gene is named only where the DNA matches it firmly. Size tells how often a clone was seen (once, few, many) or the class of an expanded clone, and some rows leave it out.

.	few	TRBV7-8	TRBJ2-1	ASSLDRLPWAERF
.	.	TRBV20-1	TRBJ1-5	SARRGGGEPQH
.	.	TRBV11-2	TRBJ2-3	ASSLTVSQGDTQY
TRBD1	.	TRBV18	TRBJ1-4	ASSAPTGSRREKLF
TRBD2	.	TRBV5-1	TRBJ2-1	ASSYAGGSTYNEQF
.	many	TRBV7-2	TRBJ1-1	ASSLTQMNTEAF
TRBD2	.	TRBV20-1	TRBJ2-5	SATPGTSGETQY
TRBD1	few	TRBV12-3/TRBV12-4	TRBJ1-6	ASSLAPGQGNSPLH
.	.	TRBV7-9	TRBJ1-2	ASSLRRDNYGYT
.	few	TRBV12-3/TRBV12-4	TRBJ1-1	ASSEDRIYIEAF
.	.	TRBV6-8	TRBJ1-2	ASSWGLYGYT
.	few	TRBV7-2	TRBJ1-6	ASSLVTPGSPLH
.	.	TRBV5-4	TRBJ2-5	ASGTSGVETQY
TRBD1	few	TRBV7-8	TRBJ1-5	ASSLTPGQGRFSNQPQH
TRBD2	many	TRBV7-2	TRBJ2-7	ASSPRLAGFEQY
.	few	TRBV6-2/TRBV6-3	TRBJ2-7	ASSMPTGLGSEQY
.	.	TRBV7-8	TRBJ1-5	ASSSRTDSNQPQH
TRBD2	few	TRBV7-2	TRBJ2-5	ASSLGWRGGKETQY
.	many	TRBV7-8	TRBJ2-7	ASSSHSVAMAYEQY
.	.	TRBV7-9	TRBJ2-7	ASSQEGPLEGEQY
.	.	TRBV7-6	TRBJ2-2	ASSRSGAGELF
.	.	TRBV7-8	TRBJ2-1	ASSLRDSGPSYNEQF
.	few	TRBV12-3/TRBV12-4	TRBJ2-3	ASSFRTSGADTQY
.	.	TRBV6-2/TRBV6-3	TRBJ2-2	ASRPVAGELF
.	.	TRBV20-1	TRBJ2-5	SVVGIGETQY
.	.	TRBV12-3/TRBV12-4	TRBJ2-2	ASSRTDLPPGELF
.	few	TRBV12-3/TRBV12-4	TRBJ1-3	ASSPGQLSGNTIY
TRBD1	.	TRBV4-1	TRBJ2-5	ASSQDRDRDQETQY
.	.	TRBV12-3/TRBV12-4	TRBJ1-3	ASSGSGPQRNTIY
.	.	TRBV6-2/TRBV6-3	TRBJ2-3	ASSYTEGLDTQY
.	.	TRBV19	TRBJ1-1	ASTPWGTTEAF
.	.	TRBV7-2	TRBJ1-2	ASSLGPAGGYT